The 7 T cell receptor beta chains listed next were all sequenced from one sample in a study of blood T cell repertoires in COVID-19. Clones were sequenced by immunoSEQ multiplex PCR, and TCRdb holds only the in-frame ones, with some missing. The repertoire consists of more than 200,000 clones, with approximately 90% occurring once and the leading ten covering roughly 0.69%. Sequenced: peripheral blood. The receptors stem from a man aged 40-50 years with acute or convalescent COVID-19.

The rearrangement uses TRBV19 and TRBJ2-5; 7 positions match TRBD1. This CDR3 is built from 13 residues. V lost 6 bases, J lost 3 bases, and 4 bases stayed unmatched. Germline lookup yields CDR1 LNHDA and CDR2 SQIVND (reference sequence). CDR3 region: CASRQDREETQYF. As DNA, the CDR3 is TGTGCCAGTAGGCAAGACAGGGAAGAGACCCAGTACTTC.

The chain uses TRBV5-1 and TRBJ1-6; 7 positions agree with TRBD1. CDR3 length equals 15 residues. After removal of 4 bases from V and 7 bases from J, the junction contained 8 bases not matched to a gene. Germline V gene sequence: CDR1 SGHRS, CDR2 YFSETQ. In nucleotides, the CDR3 is TGCGCCAGCAGCAAAAGACAGGGCCCCAATTCACCCCTCCACTTT. Encoded protein: CASSKRQGPNSPLHF.

The V and J genes are TRBV4-3 and TRBJ2-7; 11 bases are a match to TRBD2. The V segment lost 4 bases and the J segment 2 bases; nucleotides outside the gene matches: 1. This CDR3 has 14 residues. CDR1 is LGHNA and CDR2 is YSLEER in the germline V gene. This CDR3 reads CASSPGLAAYEQYF. CDR3 nucleotides: TGCGCCAGCAGCCCGGGACTAGCGGCCTACGAGCAGTACTTC.

The J gene is TRBJ1-2, the V gene TRBV5-5, with D possibly matching TRBD1 (6 bases). The CDR3 is 14 amino acids. Between the trimmed V and J ends, which lost 0 bases and 4 bases, there was a span of 10 bases. Germline loops: CDR1 SGHKS, CDR2 YYEKEE (reference sequence). The chain's CDR3 is CASSLGGPSYGYTF. The CDR3 DNA reads TGTGCCAGCAGCTTGGGGGGGCCTAGCTATGGCTACACCTTC.

The rearrangement uses TRBV4-1 and TRBJ1-5; the D gene is possibly TRBD1 (6 bases). Trimming stripped 5 bases from V and 5 bases from J, with 10 bases between. Germline-derived CDR1 and CDR2 are MGHRA and YSYEKL. CDR3 length: 13 amino acids. The CDR3 DNA follows: TGCGCCAGCAGCACGCGGACAGATCAGCCCCAGCATTTT. Amino acid sequence: CASSTRTDQPQHF.

The chain is built from TRBV2 and TRBJ2-6; perhaps TRBD1 as D (6 bases). V lost 2 bases and J 2 bases, leaving 10 bases between the germline ends. CDR3 length equals 16 residues. The germline gives CDR1 SNHLY, CDR2 FYNNEI. CDR3 sequence (DNA): TGTGCCAGCAGTGAAACTGGGGGCACTGGGGCCAACGTCCTGACTTTC. Protein sequence: CASSETGGTGANVLTF.

This chain joins TRBV25-1 and TRBJ1-2; D perhaps matches TRBD1 (5 bases). V was clipped by 3 bases and J by 5 bases, with 19 bases between them. The germline V gene has CDR1 MGHDK and CDR2 SYGVNS. This CDR3 is built from 16 residues. The CDR3 reads CASSEYGAMGGYGYTF. The CDR3 DNA sequence: TGTGCCAGCAGTGAGTACGGGGCGATGGGAGGTTATGGCTACACCTTC.